These T cell receptor beta chains were read from a single sample in a study of control samples from healthy donors and cancer patients. Using immunoSEQ multiplex PCR, the repertoire was profiled, and TCRdb retains in-frame clones only, with some absent. Seen here are some 120,000 clones, 93% observed once, and the top ten hold under 2%. The sequencing sample was made of PBMCs. The receptors were sampled from a man between 50 and 59 years old with head and neck cancer. Each CDR3 is given without its conserved first and last residue. D genes are given only for firm matches.

D	V	J	length	CDR3
.	TRBV19	TRBJ2-3	13	ASSIKGDRTDTQY
.	TRBV18	TRBJ1-3	11	ASLAVSGNTIY
.	TRBV19	TRBJ1-1	12	ASSPLRGNTEAF
.	TRBV4-2	TRBJ2-7	11	ASSQEEVGKQY
.	TRBV19	TRBJ2-7	10	ASSLGVHEQY
TRBD1	TRBV28	TRBJ1-2	13	ASSFRARGRDGYT
.	TRBV27	TRBJ2-7	10	ASSLGGYEQY
.	TRBV30	TRBJ1-4	12	AWSGGGANEKLF
.	TRBV19	TRBJ1-2	15	ASSIPLHRSFLYGYT
TRBD2	TRBV9	TRBJ2-3	13	ASSVDGTSGDTQY
TRBD1	TRBV9	TRBJ1-1	13	ASSEETGLDTEAF
.	TRBV27	TRBJ1-1	13	ASHPWAPSNTEAF
TRBD2	TRBV12-3/TRBV12-4	TRBJ2-4	10	ASTDGLAEQY
TRBD2	TRBV29-1	TRBJ2-1	12	SGVISGGAGEQF
TRBD1	TRBV4-2	TRBJ2-7	12	ASSLSAQGYEQY
TRBD2	TRBV2	TRBJ2-3	12	ASKERGTADTQY
.	TRBV6-2/TRBV6-3	TRBJ1-1	12	ASSYSRGATEAF
.	TRBV28	TRBJ2-7	14	ASSFKIGTGSYEQY
TRBD1	TRBV2	TRBJ1-5	11	ASRGQGIQPQH
TRBD2	TRBV18	TRBJ2-1	12	ASSEGLAGDEQF
.	TRBV10-3	TRBJ1-1	11	AITEGVDTEAF
TRBD1	TRBV27	TRBJ1-2	13	ASRRGRAGSGGYT
.	TRBV7-2	TRBJ1-5	11	ASSLDLFQPQH
TRBD1	TRBV5-1	TRBJ2-7	14	ASSSSSPGQGYEQY
TRBD1	TRBV19	TRBJ2-2	12	ASSTDRGPEELF
TRBD1	TRBV24-1	TRBJ2-5	12	ATSADRDQETQY
TRBD2	TRBV5-1	TRBJ2-5	15	ASSLKVTSGGAETQY
.	TRBV7-9	TRBJ2-3	14	ASSSKTRSGPDTQY
.	TRBV7-2	TRBJ1-1	9	ASSPYTEAF
.	TRBV4-1	TRBJ1-5	14	ASSQDTGRSGRPQH
.	TRBV7-7	TRBJ1-4	13	ASSPTAATNEKLF
TRBD1	TRBV24-1	TRBJ2-3	13	ATSDSGQGADTQY
TRBD2	TRBV2	TRBJ2-5	14	ASRRTSGGLQETQY
TRBD2	TRBV2	TRBJ2-3	14	ASRASSGTHTDTQY
.	TRBV25-1	TRBJ2-1	11	ASSGIRQLIQF
.	TRBV4-1	TRBJ2-7	13	ASSQSGRLAYEQY
.	TRBV5-1	TRBJ2-2	12	ASKGGTTTGELF
TRBD1	TRBV30	TRBJ2-5	13	AWSTGQGVRETQY
.	TRBV10-3	TRBJ1-1	11	AISVRGDTEAF
.	TRBV5-6	TRBJ2-3	13	ASSLGGTGTDTQY
TRBD1	TRBV4-3	TRBJ2-1	13	ASNLPGTGHEEQF
TRBD2	TRBV27	TRBJ2-5	15	ASSSRASGGPGETQY
TRBD2	TRBV5-1	TRBJ2-3	14	ASSRLAGGSADTQY
TRBD1	TRBV11-2	TRBJ2-7	11	ASSEGQGYEQY
.	TRBV28	TRBJ2-5	12	ASSSSGGRETQY
TRBD2	TRBV7-6	TRBJ2-3	14	ASSPRTSVGTDTQY
.	TRBV5-6	TRBJ1-1	12	ASSSGWIMSEAF
.	TRBV20-1	TRBJ2-7	9	SARNGHEQY
.	TRBV7-2	TRBJ2-6	14	ASSKIRLSGANVLT
TRBD1	TRBV10-3	TRBJ1-1	11	AIRGTENTEAF
.	TRBV5-1	TRBJ2-7	12	ASSLVGARYEQY
TRBD2	TRBV7-2	TRBJ2-1	13	ASSLDRLAIGEQF
TRBD2	TRBV15	TRBJ2-3	14	ATSTLLAGGPNTQY
.	TRBV19	TRBJ1-2	10	ASSVQGYGYT
TRBD2	TRBV7-3	TRBJ2-2	16	ASSSPGLAGGQAGELF
.	TRBV5-1	TRBJ2-7	12	ASSIRGQGYEQY
.	TRBV6-2/TRBV6-3	TRBJ2-7	10	ASSSPPYEQY
.	TRBV2	TRBJ1-5	13	ASSWGAAGNQPQH
TRBD1	TRBV5-6	TRBJ1-1	12	ASSPGQINTEAF
TRBD2	TRBV9	TRBJ2-3	13	ASSSRTSGTDTQY